Below, one T cell receptor (beta chain) is given with its context. This specimen belongs to a study of blood T cell repertoires in COVID-19. Across the whole study: Samples of COVID-19 (acute and convalescent) were obtained from the United States, Italy and Spain.

The length of the CDR3 is 12 residues. The V and J ends lost 6 bases and 1 base respectively, with 6 bases between them. CDR1 is MNHEY and CDR2 is SMNVEV in the germline V gene (reference sequence). Per the authors' pipeline: Using reference gene primer amplification, nucleated cell counts were estimated. Here immunoSEQ multiplex PCR was the method, and the copy in TCRdb shows in-frame clones only, minus some. V and J calls and clone size follow that table, whereas D and trimming were derived from the DNA. In the table there are around 190,000 clones, around 80% of which are singletons. The material sequenced was PBMCs or T cells enriched from blood (not recorded which). The chain uses TRBV27 and TRBJ1-1; unclear D gene. This sequence was found in a woman aged 45-65 years with acute COVID-19. CDR3 residues: CASSDTNTEAFF. The CDR3 region has the DNA TGTGCCAGCAGCGACACGAACACTGAAGCTTTCTTT.